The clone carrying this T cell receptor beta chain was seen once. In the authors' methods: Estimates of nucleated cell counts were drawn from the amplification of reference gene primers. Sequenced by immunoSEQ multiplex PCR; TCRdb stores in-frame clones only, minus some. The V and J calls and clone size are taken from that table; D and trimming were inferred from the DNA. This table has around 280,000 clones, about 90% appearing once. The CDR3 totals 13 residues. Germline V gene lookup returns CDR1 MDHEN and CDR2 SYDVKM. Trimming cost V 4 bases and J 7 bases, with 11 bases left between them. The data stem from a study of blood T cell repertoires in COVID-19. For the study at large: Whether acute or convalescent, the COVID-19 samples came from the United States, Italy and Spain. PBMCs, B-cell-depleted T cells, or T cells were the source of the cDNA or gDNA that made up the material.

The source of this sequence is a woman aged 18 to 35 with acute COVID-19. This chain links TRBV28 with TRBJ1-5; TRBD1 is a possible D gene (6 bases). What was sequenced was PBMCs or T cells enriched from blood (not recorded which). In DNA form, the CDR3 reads TGTGCCAGCAGTTACAGGGCTGAACAGCCCCAGCATTTT. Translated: CASSYRAEQPQHF.